A single sample gave rise to the 5 T cell receptor beta chains below, sequenced in a study of cytomegalovirus exposure and HLA in healthy donors. Data came from immunoSEQ multiplex PCR; TCRdb stores just in-frame clones and leaves some out. The top ten clones hold roughly 1% of a sample with a few hundred thousand clones, just over 90% of them seen once. The sample comprised PBMCs. The receptor set was obtained from a woman aged 18-29 years in good health and CMV-seronegative.

The table lists this clone with a count of one. The rearrangement uses TRBV6-1 and TRBJ2-1; the D gene is possibly TRBD2 (5 bases). Germline V lookup: CDR1 MNHNS, CDR2 SASEGT. The CDR3 totals 16 residues. Trimming took 0 bases from V and 3 from J, leaving 12 bases between them. CDR3 residues: CASSEALAGFYNEQFF. The CDR3 region has the DNA TGTGCCAGCAGTGAAGCGCTCGCGGGCTTCTACAATGAGCAGTTCTTC.

The chain is built from TRBV9 and TRBJ1-1, with D possibly matching TRBD1 (5 bases). CDR1 and CDR2 from the germline V gene are SGDLS and YYNGEE. Trimming removed 3 bases from V and 4 bases from J, with 16 bases in between. This CDR3 is 15 amino acids long. The CDR3 spells CASSGGRGLGTEAFF. In DNA, the CDR3 is TGTGCCAGCAGCGGGGGAAGGGGACTTGGCACTGAAGCTTTCTTT.

CDR3: CASRVGQGDTEAFF. Written as DNA, the CDR3 is TGTGCCAGCAGGGTTGGACAGGGAGACACTGAAGCTTTCTTT. The chain joins TRBV11-1 to TRBJ1-1, with TRBD1 matching over 8 bases. V lost 6 bases and J lost 3; bases outside the gene matches: 6. The CDR3 length is 14 residues. Germline assignment: CDR1 SGHAT and CDR2 FQDESV (reference sequence).

This sequence joins TRBV7-9 and TRBJ2-1, with D possibly TRBD1 on 5 matching bases. CDR1 and CDR2 (germline): SEHNR, FQNEAQ (reference sequence). With 3 bases removed from V and 8 bases from J, the gap between germline ends came to 11 bases. The CDR3 covers 13 residues. For the CDR3, the DNA is TGTGCCAGCAGCTTGGTCAGGGTGTATGAGCAGTTCTTC. It yields the protein CASSLVRVYEQFF.

The chain employs TRBV28 and TRBJ1-6; D remains unclear. Germline values: CDR1 MDHEN, CDR2 SYDVKM. This CDR3 has 15 amino acids. Between the trimmed V and J ends, which lost 5 bases and 0 bases, there was a span of 8 bases. CDR3 residues: CASSPQISYNSPLHF. The CDR3 nucleotides read TGTGCCAGCAGTCCGCAGATCTCCTATAATTCACCCCTCCACTTT.